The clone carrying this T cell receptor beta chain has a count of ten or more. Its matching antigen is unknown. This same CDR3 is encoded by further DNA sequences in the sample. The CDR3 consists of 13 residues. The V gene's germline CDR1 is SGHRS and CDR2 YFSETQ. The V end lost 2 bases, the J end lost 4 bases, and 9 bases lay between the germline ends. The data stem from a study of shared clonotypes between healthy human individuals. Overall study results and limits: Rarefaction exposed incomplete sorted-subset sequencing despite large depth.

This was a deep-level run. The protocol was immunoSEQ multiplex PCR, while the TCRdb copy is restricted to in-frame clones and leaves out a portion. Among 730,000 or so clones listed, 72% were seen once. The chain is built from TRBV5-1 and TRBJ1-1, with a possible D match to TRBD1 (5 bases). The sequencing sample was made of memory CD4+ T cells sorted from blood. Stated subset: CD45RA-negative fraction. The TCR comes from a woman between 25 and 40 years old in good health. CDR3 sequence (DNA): TGCGCCAGCAGCTTTGGACATGGCACTGAAGCTTTCTTT. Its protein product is CASSFGHGTEAFF.